The clone carrying this TCR beta chain was seen only a few times. From the RT-PCR reads, TCRdb called clonotypes with MiXCR, one entry per CDR3 protein. The data show under 800,000 distinct CDR3 sequences, 11% to 15% seen once. The data were obtained in a study of response to subunit inactivated influenza vaccine. The V gene lost 1 base and the J gene lost 4 bases, with 19 bases spanning the gap. The CDR3 covers 17 residues. The germline CDR1 and CDR2 sequences are DFQATT and SNEGSKA (reference sequence). The origin of this receptor is a man in his forties or fifties who received an inactivated influenza vaccine. The sequencing here drew on PBMCs from blood, taken less than 15 days before vaccination. This chain uses TRBV20-1 with TRBJ2-2; D is perhaps TRBD2 (7 bases). As DNA, the CDR3 is TGCAGTGCTAGAGTGCCCGGACGGGGGGCTGGCACCGGGGAGCTGTTTTTT. Its translation is CSARVPGRGAGTGELFF.